This T cell receptor (beta chain) is from a study of T cells in women clearing cervical HPV infection. Overall study: Women with histologically confirmed HPV16-related CIN3 or worse, 2 with invasive cancer, served as cases. Case blood was drawn when the lesion was first found; control blood after infection became undetectable.

With respect to this clone: Read sequence stops 3 residues before the CDR3 end, and the germline J gene provides the missing end.

Data came from immunoSEQ multiplex PCR; TCRdb stores just in-frame clones and leaves some out. The ten top clones account for 14%, within a sample of roughly 20,000 clones. The CDR3 has 14 amino acids. Germline V CDR1 and CDR2: GTSNPN, SVGIG (reference sequence). V trimming: 4 bases; J trimming: 2 bases; junction bases outside the gene matches: 6. This sequence joins TRBV30 and TRBJ1-1; 8 nucleotides align to TRBD1. The source is a woman aged 18 to 75 with a cervical HPV16 infection that either progressed to CIN3+ or cleared (not recorded which). The sample comprised blood buffy coat. The CDR3: CAWKLDRVNTEAFF. CDR3 bases read: TGTGCCTGGAAATTGGACAGGGTAAACACTGAA.